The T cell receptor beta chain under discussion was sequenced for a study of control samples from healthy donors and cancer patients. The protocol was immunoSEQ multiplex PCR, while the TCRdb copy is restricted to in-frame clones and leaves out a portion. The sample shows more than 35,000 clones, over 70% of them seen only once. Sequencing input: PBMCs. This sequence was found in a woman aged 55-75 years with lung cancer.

The CDR3 region has the DNA TGTGCCAGCAGAGCAGACGGAAACACTGAAGCTTTCTTT. Translated, it gives CASRADGNTEAFF. The V gene is TRBV2, the J gene TRBJ1-1; D is uncertain. Trimming pared 6 bases from V and 2 bases from J, leaving 10 bases between. CDR3 size: 13 residues. CDR1 is SNHLY, CDR2 FYNNEI, per germline.